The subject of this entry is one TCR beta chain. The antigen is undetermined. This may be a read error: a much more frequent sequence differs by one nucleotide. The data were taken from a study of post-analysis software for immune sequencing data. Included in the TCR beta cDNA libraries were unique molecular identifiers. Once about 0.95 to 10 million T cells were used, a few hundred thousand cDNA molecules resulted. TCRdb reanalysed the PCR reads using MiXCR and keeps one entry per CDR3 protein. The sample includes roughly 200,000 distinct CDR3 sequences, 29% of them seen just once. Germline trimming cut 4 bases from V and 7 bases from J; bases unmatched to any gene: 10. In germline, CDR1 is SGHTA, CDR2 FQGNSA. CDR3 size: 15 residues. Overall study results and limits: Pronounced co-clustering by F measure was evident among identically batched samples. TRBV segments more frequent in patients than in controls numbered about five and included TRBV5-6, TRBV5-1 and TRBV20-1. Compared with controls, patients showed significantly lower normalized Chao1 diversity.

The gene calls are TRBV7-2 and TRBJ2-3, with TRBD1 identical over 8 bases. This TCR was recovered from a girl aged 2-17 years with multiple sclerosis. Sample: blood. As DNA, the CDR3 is TGTGCCAGCAGCTCAGAAAGGACAGGGCGGAATACGCAGTATTTT. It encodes CASSSERTGRNTQYF.